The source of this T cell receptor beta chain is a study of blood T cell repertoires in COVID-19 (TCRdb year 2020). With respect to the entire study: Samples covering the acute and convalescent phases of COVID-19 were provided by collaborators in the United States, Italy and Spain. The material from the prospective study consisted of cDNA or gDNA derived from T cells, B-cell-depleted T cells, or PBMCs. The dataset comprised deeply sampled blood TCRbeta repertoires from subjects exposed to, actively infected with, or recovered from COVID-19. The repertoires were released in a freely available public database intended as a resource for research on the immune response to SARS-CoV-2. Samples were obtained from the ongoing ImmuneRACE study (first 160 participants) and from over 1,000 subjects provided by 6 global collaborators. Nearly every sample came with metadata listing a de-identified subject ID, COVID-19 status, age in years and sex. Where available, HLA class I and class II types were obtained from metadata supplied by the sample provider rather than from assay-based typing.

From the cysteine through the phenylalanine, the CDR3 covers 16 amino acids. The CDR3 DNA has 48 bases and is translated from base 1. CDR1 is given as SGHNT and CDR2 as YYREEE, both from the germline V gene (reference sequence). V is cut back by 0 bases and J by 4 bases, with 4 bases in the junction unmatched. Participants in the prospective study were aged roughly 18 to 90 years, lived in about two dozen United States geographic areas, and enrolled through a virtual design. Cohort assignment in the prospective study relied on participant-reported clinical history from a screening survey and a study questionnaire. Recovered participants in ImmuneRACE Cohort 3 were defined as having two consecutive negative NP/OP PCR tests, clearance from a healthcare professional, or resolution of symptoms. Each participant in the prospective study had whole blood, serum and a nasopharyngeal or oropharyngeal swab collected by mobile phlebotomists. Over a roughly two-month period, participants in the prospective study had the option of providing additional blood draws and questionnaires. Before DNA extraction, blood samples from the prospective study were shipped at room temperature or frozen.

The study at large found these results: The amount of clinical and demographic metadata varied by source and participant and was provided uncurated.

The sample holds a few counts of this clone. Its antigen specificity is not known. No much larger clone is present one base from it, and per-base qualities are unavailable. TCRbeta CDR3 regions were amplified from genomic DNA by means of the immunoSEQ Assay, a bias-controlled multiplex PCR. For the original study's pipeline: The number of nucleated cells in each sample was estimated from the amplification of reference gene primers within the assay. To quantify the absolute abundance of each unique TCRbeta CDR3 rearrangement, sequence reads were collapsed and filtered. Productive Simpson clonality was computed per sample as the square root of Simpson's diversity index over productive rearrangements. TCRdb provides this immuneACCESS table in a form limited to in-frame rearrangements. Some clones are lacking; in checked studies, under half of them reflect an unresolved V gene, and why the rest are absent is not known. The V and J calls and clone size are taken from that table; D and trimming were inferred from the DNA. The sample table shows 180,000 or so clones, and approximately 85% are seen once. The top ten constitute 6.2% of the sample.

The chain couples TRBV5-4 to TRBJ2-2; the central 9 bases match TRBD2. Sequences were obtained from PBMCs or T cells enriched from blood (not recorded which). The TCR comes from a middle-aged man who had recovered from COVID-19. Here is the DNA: TGTGCCAGCAGCTTGGGCGGCGGGGGGGCCACCGGGGAGCTGTTTTTT. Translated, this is CASSLGGGGATGELFF.